This T cell receptor beta chain was sequenced during a study of blood T cell repertoires in COVID-19. In the study overall: The samples span acute and convalescent COVID-19 from the United States, Italy and Spain. From T cells, B-cell-depleted T cells, or PBMCs came the material, which was cDNA or gDNA.

The CDR3 runs 14 residues. V lost 3 bases and J lost 3, with 12 bases in between. CDR1 is ENHRY, CDR2 SYGVKD, per germline. There are a few counts of this clone. In the study's own analysis: Cell counts per sample came from amplifying reference gene primers. Repertoires were generated with immunoSEQ multiplex PCR, while TCRdb's copy carries only in-frame clones and drops some. V, J and clone size reflect that table, while D and trimming were determined from the DNA. This table holds 260,000 or so clones, about 86% found once. The chain recombines TRBV10-3 with TRBJ2-7, with D possibly being TRBD2 (6 bases). The receptor was derived from a man older than 75 with acute or convalescent COVID-19. The source material was peripheral blood. This CDR3 reads CAISDNAGYYEQYF. The CDR3 coding sequence is TGTGCCATCAGTGATAATGCGGGGTACTACGAGCAGTACTTC.